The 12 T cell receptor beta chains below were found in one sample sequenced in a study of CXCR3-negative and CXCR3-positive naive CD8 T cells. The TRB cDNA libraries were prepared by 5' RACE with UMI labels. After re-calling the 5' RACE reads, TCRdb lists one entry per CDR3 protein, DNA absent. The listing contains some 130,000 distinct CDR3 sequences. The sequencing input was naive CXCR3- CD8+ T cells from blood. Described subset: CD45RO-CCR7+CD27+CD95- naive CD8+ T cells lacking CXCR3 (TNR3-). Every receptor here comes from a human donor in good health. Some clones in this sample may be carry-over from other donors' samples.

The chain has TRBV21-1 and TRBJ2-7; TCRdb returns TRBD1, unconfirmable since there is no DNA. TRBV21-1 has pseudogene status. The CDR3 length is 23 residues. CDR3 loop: CASSAEGRLRSGTIPREAYEQYF.

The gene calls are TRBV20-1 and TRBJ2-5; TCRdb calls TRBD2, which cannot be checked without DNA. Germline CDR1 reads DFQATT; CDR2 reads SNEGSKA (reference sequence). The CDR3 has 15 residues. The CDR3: CSEGGGLAGMETQYF.

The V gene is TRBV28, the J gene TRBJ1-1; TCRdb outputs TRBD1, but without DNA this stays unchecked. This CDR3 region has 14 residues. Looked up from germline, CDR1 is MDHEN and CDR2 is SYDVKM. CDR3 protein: CASSPQGIIPEAFF.

CDR3 sequence reads: CASSLFSENTGELFF. The genes are TRBV7-2 and TRBJ2-2. The CDR3 contains 15 residues. Germline CDR1 is SGHTA and CDR2 is FQGNSA.

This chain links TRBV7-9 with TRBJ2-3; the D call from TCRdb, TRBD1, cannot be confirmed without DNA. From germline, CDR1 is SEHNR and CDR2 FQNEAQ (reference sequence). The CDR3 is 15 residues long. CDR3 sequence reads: CASSQRQGGTDTQYF.

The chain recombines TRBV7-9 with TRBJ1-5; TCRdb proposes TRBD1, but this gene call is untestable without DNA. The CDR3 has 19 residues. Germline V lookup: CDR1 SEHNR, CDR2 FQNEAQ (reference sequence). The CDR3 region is CASSLATSGQDVSNQPQHF.

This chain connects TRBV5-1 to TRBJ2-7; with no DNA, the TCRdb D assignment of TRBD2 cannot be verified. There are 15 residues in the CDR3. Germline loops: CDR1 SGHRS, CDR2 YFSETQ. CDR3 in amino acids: CASSSTSGTTYERYF.

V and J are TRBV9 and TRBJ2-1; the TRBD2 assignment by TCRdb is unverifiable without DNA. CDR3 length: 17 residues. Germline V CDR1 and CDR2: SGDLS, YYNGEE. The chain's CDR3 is CASSARQGHPLYREQFF.

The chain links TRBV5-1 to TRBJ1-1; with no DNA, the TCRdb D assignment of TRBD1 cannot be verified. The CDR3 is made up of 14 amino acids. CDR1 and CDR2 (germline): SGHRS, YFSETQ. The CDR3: CASSYGTHDTEAFF.

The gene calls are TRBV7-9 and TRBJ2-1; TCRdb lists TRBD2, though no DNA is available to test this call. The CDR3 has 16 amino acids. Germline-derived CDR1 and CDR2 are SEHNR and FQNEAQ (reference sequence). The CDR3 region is CASSGYSGDHYNEQFF.

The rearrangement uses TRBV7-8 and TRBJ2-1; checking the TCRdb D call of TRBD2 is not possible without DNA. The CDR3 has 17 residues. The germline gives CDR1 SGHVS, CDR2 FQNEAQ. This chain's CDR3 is CASSGPGLAGEWNEQFF.

The CDR3 reads CASSQLLAGVPNTGELFF. The gene calls are TRBV4-2 and TRBJ2-2; without DNA, the TCRdb call of TRBD2 cannot be checked. CDR3 length: 18 residues. From germline, CDR1 is LGHNA and CDR2 YNFKEQ.